This record looks at one TCR beta chain sequence and its context. Its target is not known. The data derive from a study of T cell repertoires in cytomegalovirus infection. CDR1 is SGHVS and CDR2 is FQNEAQ in the germline V gene. The germline V and J ends were trimmed by 3 bases and 0 bases, with 6 bases remaining between them. The CDR3 has 14 amino acids. TCRdb processed the reads anew with MiXCR; each CDR3 protein has one entry. Of roughly 160,000 distinct CDR3 sequences in the sample, roughly 21% were seen once. Notes on the study in general: There were carriers of CMV plus the relevant HLA, and cumulative public TCR beta family frequency identified them.

V gene TRBV7-8 combines with J gene TRBJ2-1, with unresolved D. Sequenced here: CD8+ T cells from cultured PBMCs, sampled from culture after CMV antigen stimulation. This clonotype was obtained from a human donor in good health (CMV status not recorded). Some clones in this sample may be carry-over from other donors' samples. The CDR3 is CASSLESSYNEQFF. As DNA, the CDR3 is TGTGCCAGCAGCTTGGAGAGCTCCTACAATGAGCAGTTCTTC.